This TCR beta chain was sequenced during a study of CD8 T cells in ankylosing spondylitis. Study results and limitations: Ankylosing spondylitis blood appeared to carry a characteristic TCR beta motif of roughly eight highly homologous variants. Researchers reportedly found disease-linked clones significantly enriched in matched ankylosing spondylitis synovial fluid. Both synovial fluid and blood in reactive arthritis had previously been reported to carry some motif variants. In peripheral blood, disease-linked CD8+ clones occurred at relatively low frequencies.

The CDR3 length is 12 residues. V shed 6 bases, J shed 8 bases, and the junction held 6 bases outside the gene matches. Germline V lookup: CDR1 DFQATT, CDR2 SNEGSKA (reference sequence). TCRdb reprocessed the 5' RACE reads via MiXCR and lists one record per CDR3 protein. The sample yields under 250,000 distinct CDR3 sequences, roughly 25% seen once. In regard to this clonotype: What it binds is not known.

Material for sequencing was blood, either unsorted or a sorted T cell fraction (not recorded which). This chain connects TRBV20-1 to TRBJ2-1; 8 nucleotides agree with TRBD1. The clonotype was recovered from a male donor with ankylosing spondylitis or in good health (not recorded which). CDR3 bases: TGCAGTGCGAACAGACAGGGGTATGAGCAGTTCTTC. It encodes CSANRQGYEQFF.